This paragraph reports one TCR beta chain. The data originate from a study of blood T cell repertoires in COVID-19. Study processing details: Amplification from reference gene primers served as the basis for estimated nucleated cell counts. The assay was immunoSEQ multiplex PCR, and TCRdb's table has in-frame clones only and misses some. V, J and clone size are taken as reported in that table, and D and trimming were inferred from the DNA itself. Of 100,000 to 150,000 clones in the sample, almost 70% were seen once. With V trimmed by 3 bases and J by 2 bases, 4 bases remained unmatched. The CDR3 is 16 residues long. Germline loops: CDR1 LGHNT, CDR2 FRNRAP.

The sequenced sample consisted of peripheral blood. The chain links TRBV12-5 to TRBJ2-2; 9 bases fit TRBD1. This TCR derives from a woman in her 70s with acute or convalescent COVID-19. This CDR3 is CASGFWGQGNTGELFF. For the CDR3, the DNA is TGTGCTAGTGGTTTCTGGGGACAGGGTAACACCGGGGAGCTGTTTTTT.